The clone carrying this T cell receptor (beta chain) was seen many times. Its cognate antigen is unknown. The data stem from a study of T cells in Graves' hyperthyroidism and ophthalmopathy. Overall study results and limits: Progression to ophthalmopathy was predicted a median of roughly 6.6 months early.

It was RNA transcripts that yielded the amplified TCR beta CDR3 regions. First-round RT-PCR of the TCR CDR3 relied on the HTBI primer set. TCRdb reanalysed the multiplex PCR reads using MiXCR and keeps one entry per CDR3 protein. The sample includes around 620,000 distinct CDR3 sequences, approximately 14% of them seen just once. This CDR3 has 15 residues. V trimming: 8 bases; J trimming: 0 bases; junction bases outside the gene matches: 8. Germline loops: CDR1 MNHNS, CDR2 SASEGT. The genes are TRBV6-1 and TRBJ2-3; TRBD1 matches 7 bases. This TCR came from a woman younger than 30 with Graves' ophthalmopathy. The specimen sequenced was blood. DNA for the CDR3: TGTGCCAGCCAGAGGACAGGAACTAGCACAGATACGCAGTATTTT. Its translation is CASQRTGTSTDTQYF.